This TCR beta chain was sequenced during a study of human T cells and chemical hapten exposure. Findings of the study overall: With DPC sensitization, TCRs exceeding 1 in 1000 frequency showed no change.

TCRdb re-called the RACE reads through MiXCR, storing one row per CDR3 protein. The sample records roughly 150,000 distinct CDR3 sequences, about a quarter being singletons. About this clonotype: What it recognizes is unknown.

Specified time point: patch test 3, about 24 weeks after DPC sensitization. Treatment here: therapeutic diphenylcyclopropenone sensitization with weekly scalp DPC. Venepuncture was done earlier than the placement of each patch test. This clonotype was sampled from a woman under 30 with alopecia areata. Some clones in this sample may be carry-over from other donors' samples. Sequencing was performed on whole blood, taken in connection with sensitization to the hapten diphenylcyclopropenone (DPC).

CDR3 DNA sequence: TGTGCCAGCTCACAGGAGGTAACGGCACCCCTCCACTTT. This codes for CASSQEVTAPLHF. The J gene is TRBJ1-6, the V gene TRBV18, with D hard to call. V lost 4 bases and J lost 11, with 12 bases in between. Germline V lookup: CDR1 KGHSH, CDR2 LQKENI. CDR3 length: 13 residues.